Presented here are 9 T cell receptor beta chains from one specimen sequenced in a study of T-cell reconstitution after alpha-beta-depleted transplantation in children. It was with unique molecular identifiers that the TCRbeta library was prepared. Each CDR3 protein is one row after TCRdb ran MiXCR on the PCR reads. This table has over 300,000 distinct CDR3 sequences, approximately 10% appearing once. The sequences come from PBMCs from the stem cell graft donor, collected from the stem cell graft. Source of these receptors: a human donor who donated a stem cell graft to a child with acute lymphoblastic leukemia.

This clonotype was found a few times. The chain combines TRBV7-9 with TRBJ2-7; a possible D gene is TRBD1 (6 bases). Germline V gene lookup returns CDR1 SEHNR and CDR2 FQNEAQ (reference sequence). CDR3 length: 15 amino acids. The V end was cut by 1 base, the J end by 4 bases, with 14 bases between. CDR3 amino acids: CASSLVGDTTYEQYF. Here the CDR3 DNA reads TGTGCCAGCAGCTTAGTGGGGGACACAACTTACGAGCAGTACTTC.

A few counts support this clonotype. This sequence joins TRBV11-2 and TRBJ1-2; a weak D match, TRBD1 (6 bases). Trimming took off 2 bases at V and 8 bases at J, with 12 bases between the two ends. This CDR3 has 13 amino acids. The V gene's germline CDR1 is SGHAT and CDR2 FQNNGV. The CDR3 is CASSLTGAKGYTF. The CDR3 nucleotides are TGTGCCAGCAGCTTAACGGGGGCAAAGGGCTACACCTTC.

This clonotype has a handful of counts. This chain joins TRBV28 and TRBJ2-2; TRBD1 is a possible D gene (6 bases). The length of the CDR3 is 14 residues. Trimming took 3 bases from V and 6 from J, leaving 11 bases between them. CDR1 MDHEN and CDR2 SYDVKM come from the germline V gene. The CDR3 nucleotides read TGTGCCAGCAGTTTGGGGGCCGTCGCCGGGGAGCTGTTTTTT. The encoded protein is CASSLGAVAGELFF. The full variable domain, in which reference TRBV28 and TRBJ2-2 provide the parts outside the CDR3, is DVKVTQSSRYLVKRTGEKVFLECVQDMDHENMFWYRQDPGLGLRLIYFSYDVKMKEKGDIPEGYSVSREKKERFSLILESASTNQTSMYLCASSLGAVAGELFFGEGSRLTVL.

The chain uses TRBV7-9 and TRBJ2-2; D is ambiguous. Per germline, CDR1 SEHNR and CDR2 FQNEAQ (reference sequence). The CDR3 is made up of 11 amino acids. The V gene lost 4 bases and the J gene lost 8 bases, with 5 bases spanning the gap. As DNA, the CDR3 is TGTGCCAGCAGCTCCCGGGGGGAGCTGTTTTTT. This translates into CASSSRGELFF.

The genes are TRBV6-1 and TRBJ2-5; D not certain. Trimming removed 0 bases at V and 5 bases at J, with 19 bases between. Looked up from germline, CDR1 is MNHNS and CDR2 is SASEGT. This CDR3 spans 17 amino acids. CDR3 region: CASSEAGPTPMVETQYF. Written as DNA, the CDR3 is TGTGCCAGCAGTGAAGCTGGTCCCACCCCCATGGTGGAGACCCAGTACTTC.

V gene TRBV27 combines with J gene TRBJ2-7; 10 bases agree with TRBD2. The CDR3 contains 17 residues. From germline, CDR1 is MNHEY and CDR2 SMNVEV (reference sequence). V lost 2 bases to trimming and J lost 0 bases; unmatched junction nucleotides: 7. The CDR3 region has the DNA TGTGCCAGCAGTTTAAACGGTCTAGCGGGAGACTCCTACGAGCAGTACTTC. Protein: CASSLNGLAGDSYEQYF.

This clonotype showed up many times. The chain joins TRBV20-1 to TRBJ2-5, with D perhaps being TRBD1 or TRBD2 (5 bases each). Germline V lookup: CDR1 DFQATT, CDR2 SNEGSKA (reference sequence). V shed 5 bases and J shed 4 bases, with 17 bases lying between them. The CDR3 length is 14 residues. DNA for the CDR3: TGCAGTGCTCCCGGGACGGTTCTAGGAGAGACCCAGTACTTC. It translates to CSAPGTVLGETQYF.

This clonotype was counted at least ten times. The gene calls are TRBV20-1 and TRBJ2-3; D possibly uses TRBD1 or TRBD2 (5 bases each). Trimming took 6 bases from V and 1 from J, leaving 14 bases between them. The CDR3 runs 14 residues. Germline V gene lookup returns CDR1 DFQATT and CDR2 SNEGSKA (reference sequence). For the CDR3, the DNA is TGCAGTGCCGGGACGGGTGCGGGCACAGATACGCAGTATTTT. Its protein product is CSAGTGAGTDTQYF.

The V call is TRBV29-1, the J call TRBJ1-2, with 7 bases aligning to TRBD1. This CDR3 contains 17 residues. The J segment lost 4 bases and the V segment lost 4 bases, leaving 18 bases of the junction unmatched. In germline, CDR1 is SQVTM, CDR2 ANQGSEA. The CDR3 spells CSVVFVAGGKDGYGYTF. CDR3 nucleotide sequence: TGCAGCGTTGTGTTTGTGGCAGGGGGAAAGGATGGCTATGGCTACACCTTC.